Included here is one TCR beta chain sequence, with context. This clonotype showed up just a few times. The specificity of this receptor is unknown. The input lacks base qualities; no much larger clone sits a single base away. This entry belongs to a study of regulatory T cells in long-lasting Graves disease (dated by TCRdb to the early 2020s). The study in broad terms: Patients with newly diagnosed Graves' disease had been on antithyroid drugs for under 3 months. A total of about 33 samples underwent TCR sequencing, from 13 patients with persistent Graves' disease and 20 or so patients with newly diagnosed Graves' disease. Persistent Graves' disease patients were compared with newly diagnosed Graves' disease patients by peripheral blood TCR sequencing and RNA sequencing. The study took place in China and was registered as a clinical trial.

The germline V gene (reference sequence) gives CDR1 as MNHEY and CDR2 as SMNVEV. The cysteine opens and the phenylalanine closes a CDR3 of 14 amino acids. Just CDR3 DNA is preserved here, 42 bases in frame from base 1. V lost 7 bases and J lost 4 bases; the stretch between them is 13 bases long. What this sample's time point label stands for: newly diagnosed GD, antithyroid drugs for less than 3 months. RNA was extracted from PBMCs in TRIzol for both TCR sequencing and RNA sequencing. Graves' disease was diagnosed according to American Thyroid Association guidelines. Patients were recruited from an endocrinology department in Xi'an, China. From each patient, approximately 10 milliliters of peripheral blood was collected into an EDTA anticoagulant tube. Ficoll Paque Plus density gradient separation was used to isolate PBMCs, and no additional T cell sorting was done. An Agilent 2100 Bioanalyzer and agarose gel were used to check RNA quality, and a NanoDrop 2000 was used to measure RNA concentration.

What the authors observed across the whole study: The authors noted that the small sample size was a limitation that may lower accuracy. Patients with persistent disease shared more public clonotypes (fewer than 3,000) than newly diagnosed patients did (around 1,000). TRBV28, TRBJ1-2 and TRBJ2-5 were preferentially used in persistent disease, while TRBV20-1 and TRBJ2-1 were favored in newly diagnosed disease. Sequencing and analysis were limited to the TCR beta chain. Lower TCR Shannon entropy and fewer highly expanded clones were observed in persistent Graves' disease patients than in newly diagnosed patients, which suggested clonal expansion. The study examined only peripheral blood because the primary lesion, thyroid tissue, could not be accessed.

The library was built by means of multiplex PCR. The sequencer listed for this sample is Illumina HiSeq 4000. To build TCR beta libraries, CDR3 regions were amplified by Arm-PCR using iRepertoire HTBI primers. PCR products were gel purified before sequencing. Per the authors' processing: Gene usage analysis of CDR3 amino acid clonotypes relied on the 60 to 65 TRBV and 15 or so TRBJ segments identified across samples. Filtered high-quality paired reads were merged into contigs using COPE and FqMerger. Contigs were aligned with BLAST to IMGT TRBV, TRBD and TRBJ reference genes, and CDR3 was defined per IMGT. Any clonotype with a frequency above 0.1% was counted as a highly expanded clone. Shannon entropy served as the measure of repertoire diversity, while the Gini coefficient captured V-J evenness. A clonotype found in more than one individual was treated as public. TCRdb itself trimmed the public reads at Q25 with fastp, ran MiXCR and retained productive beta chains. Under each unique CDR3 protein, matching rows form one entry showing the most common genes and DNA. TCRdb, rather than the study authors, made the V and J calls. The sample table shows roughly 430,000 distinct CDR3 sequences, and around 15% are seen once. The ten largest make up around a tenth of the sample.

The sample was also reused in another study, on T cells in Graves' hyperthyroidism and ophthalmopathy. Per the second study: A patient counted as having stable Graves' hyperthyroidism if no progression to ophthalmopathy occurred over 18 months of follow-up. The hyperthyroidism patients were between 18 and 65 years old and newly diagnosed, with a disease duration of less than 2 months. The study excluded patients with uncontrolled infections, other autoimmune diseases, pregnancy or lactation. Diagnoses were established on the basis of clinical symptoms, serum thyroxine and TRAb, thyroid ultrasound, and orbital computed tomography. The TCR CDR3 was subjected to a first round of RT-PCR using the HTBI primer set and the Qiagen OneStep RT-PCR kit. Most expanded thyroid clonotypes (frequency above 0.001) were also found in blood, which suggests that blood repertoires may mirror thyroid immune responses. A model built on a 13 V-J signature distinguished ophthalmopathy from stable hyperthyroidism, reaching 85% to 90% sensitivity and about 81% specificity in cross-validation and 80%/75% in testing. During validation, the model predicted progression to ophthalmopathy a median of roughly 7.1 months ahead of onset, with around 71% sensitivity and 72% to 80% specificity. To identify distinguishing TCR V-J signatures, a discovery cohort of about 95 patients was used, comprising some 45 with Graves' ophthalmopathy and some 57 with stable Graves' hyperthyroidism. Prospective prediction of ophthalmopathy was tested in an independent validation cohort consisting of 18 to 20 hyperthyroidism patients and approximately 16 patients who later progressed to ophthalmopathy. The approximately 100 discovery patients were randomly divided into training and test sets at a 7:3 ratio. In addition, the study compared T-cell repertoires in thyroid tissue and in blood from six Graves' hyperthyroidism patients. Once sampling was done, hyperthyroidism patients were given methimazole at a starting dose of 30 mg daily, whereas ophthalmopathy patients were given high-dose intravenous methylprednisolone. The libraries were constructed in a second round of multiplex PCR and then size-selected and purified. Sequencing of the libraries was done on an Illumina HiSeq2000 using paired-end 100 bp reads. Raw data were processed with SOAPnuke, discarding reads with adapters, uncalled bases, mean Phred below 15, or no exact constant-primer or identifier match. High-quality paired reads were merged with COPE v1.2.5, and unique nucleotide sequences were defined as clonotypes. MiTCR v1.1 was used to align clonotypes to the IMGT TRBV, TRBD and TRBJ reference segments. Only V-J combinations with frequency above 0.0001, covering 98% to 99.2% of repertoires, were analysed. A TCS score was defined as the ratio between F50 (clonal expansion) and ExV (chaos), using BLOSUM62-based TCRdist between CDR3 peptides within each V-J. Welch's t-statistics and random forest reduced approximately 520 V-J features to 10 to 15, which were used in a naive Bayes classifier (R e1071). No statistical method was used to set the sample size in advance, and investigators knew the group allocation. The paper reports TCR Vbeta CDR3 sequencing of roughly 140 peripheral blood samples: 40 or so ophthalmopathy, about 75 hyperthyroidism and approximately 17 progressor patients.

Sequenced here: peripheral blood mononuclear cells (PBMCs), sampled at new diagnosis, from a patient treated with antithyroid drugs. The chain was built from TRBV27 and TRBJ2-2, and perhaps TRBD2 as D gene, on 5 matching bases. The clonotype comes from a woman aged 30 to 39 with Graves disease. Donor details come from another sample of the same person, matched by shared clones. CDR3 reads: CASMNGIGTGELFF. The DNA sequence is TGTGCCAGCATGAACGGGATAGGCACCGGGGAGCTGTTTTTT.